This entry is about one TCR beta chain. This sample was taken from a study of shared clonotypes between healthy human individuals. With 1 base removed from V and 7 bases from J, the gap between germline ends came to 23 bases. This CDR3 is built from 18 residues. Germline CDR1 and CDR2: SGHAT and FQNNGV. Positive CCR7 selection of CD45RO-negative cells yielded the naive CD8 cells, and terminally differentiated effector memory CD45RA+ cells were excluded. TCRdb's copy holds only in-frame clones and misses some; the assay was immunoSEQ multiplex PCR. The sample has about 580,000 clones; roughly 98% are singletons.

The TCR sequence derives from a man aged 25 to 45 in good health. The V call is TRBV11-2, the J call TRBJ2-1; D is undetermined. What was sequenced was naive CD8+ T cells sorted from blood. CDR3 amino acids: CASSLVVLGSSLQNEQFF. In nucleotides, the CDR3 is TGTGCCAGCAGCTTAGTGGTTTTAGGGTCTAGTCTCCAAAATGAGCAGTTCTTC.